Below are 14 T cell receptor beta chains sequenced from a single sample in a study of identifying expanded T cells in peripheral blood. The table came from immunoSEQ multiplex PCR; TCRdb's copy has only in-frame clones and leaves some out. The sample has 100,000 or so clones, 70% to 90% seen once. Sequenced sample: blood. The receptors come from a person aged 18 to 75 in good health.

The chain carries TRBV9 and TRBJ2-7; D is undetermined. Trimming shortened V by 5 bases and J by 2 bases, and 14 bases separated the two germline ends. The CDR3 spans 14 residues. Germline V CDR1 and CDR2: SGDLS, YYNGEE. This CDR3 reads CASSLGISTYEQYF. CDR3 sequence (DNA): TGTGCCAGCAGTCTCGGTATTTCGACCTACGAGCAGTACTTC. The whole variable domain, remainder taken from reference TRBV9 and TRBJ2-7, is DSGVTQTPKHLITATGQRVTLRCSPRSGDLSVYWYQQSLDQGLQFLIQYYNGEERAKGNILERFSAQQFPDLHSELNLSSLELGDSALYFCASSLGISTYEQYFGPGTRLTVT.

The chain carries TRBV2 and TRBJ2-7; 9 bases line up with TRBD1. Germline trimming cut 5 bases from V and 4 bases from J; bases unmatched to any gene: 6. Germline lookup yields CDR1 SNHLY and CDR2 FYNNEI. The CDR3 spans 14 residues. The CDR3 DNA reads TGTGCCAGCAGTCCCTCGGGACAGGGTTACGAGCAGTACTTC. It is translated as CASSPSGQGYEQYF.

The V call is TRBV7-8, the J call TRBJ2-1; 10 nucleotides match TRBD2. Germline lookup yields CDR1 SGHVS and CDR2 FQNEAQ. Unmatched junction bases numbered 5, after V lost 9 bases and J lost 6 bases. This CDR3 is built from 13 residues. The CDR3 here is CASGLADFNEQFF. CDR3 in DNA: TGTGCCAGTGGACTAGCGGATTTCAATGAGCAGTTCTTC. Full variable domain (remainder filled in from reference TRBV7-8 and TRBJ2-1): GAGVSQSPRYKVAKRGQDVALRCDPISGHVSLFWYQQALGQGPEFLTYFQNEAQLDKSGLPSDRFFAERPEGSVSTLKIQRTQQEDSAVYLCASGLADFNEQFFGPGTRLTVL.

This chain joins TRBV19 and TRBJ1-2, with TRBD1 as a possible D gene (6 bases). The length of the CDR3 is 14 residues. Trimming took 1 base from V and 6 from J, leaving 12 bases between them. Germline assignment: CDR1 LNHDA and CDR2 SQIVND (reference sequence). CDR3 sequence reads: CASSIVPGADGYTF. CDR3 in DNA: TGTGCCAGTAGTATAGTCCCAGGGGCGGATGGCTACACCTTC.

This chain uses TRBV6-6 with TRBJ1-2; D not resolved. With 0 bases removed from V and 0 bases from J, the gap between germline ends came to 8 bases. CDR3 size: 15 residues. The V gene's germline CDR1 is MNHNY and CDR2 SVGAGI (reference sequence). For the CDR3, the DNA is TGTGCCAGCAGTTACTCTCATACCACTAACTATGGCTACACCTTC. This sequence encodes CASSYSHTTNYGYTF.

This clone is a singleton in its sample. The V and J genes are TRBV5-8 and TRBJ1-1; D may be TRBD1 (5 bases). This CDR3 is built from 15 residues. The germline V gene encodes CDR1 SGHTS and CDR2 YDEGEE. V lost 0 bases, J lost 1 base, and 10 bases lay in between. In nucleotides, the CDR3 is TGTGCCAGCAGCTTGGGGGGCCGATGGAACACTGAAGCTTTCTTT. Translating it yields CASSLGGRWNTEAFF. The variable domain in full, with the rest retrieved from reference TRBV5-8 and TRBJ1-1, is EAGVTQSPTHLIKTRGQQATLRCSPISGHTSVYWYQQALGLGLQFLLWYDEGEERNRGNFPPRFSGRQFPNYSSELNVNALELEDSALYLCASSLGGRWNTEAFFGQGTRLTVV.

The rearrangement joins TRBV5-4 to TRBJ2-7; no clear D gene. In germline, CDR1 is SGHNT, CDR2 YYREEE (reference sequence). The CDR3 has 14 residues. V was clipped by 1 base and J by 0 bases, with 8 bases between them. CDR3 DNA sequence: TGTGCCAGCAGCTTGTCCAGGAACTCCTACGAGCAGTACTTC. The encoded protein is CASSLSRNSYEQYF.

This clone was counted once. This sequence joins TRBV2 and TRBJ2-5; 10 nucleotides match TRBD2. The CDR3 runs to 16 residues. V shed 6 bases and J 0 bases; nucleotides not matched to a gene: 7. Looked up from germline, CDR1 is SNHLY and CDR2 is FYNNEI. The CDR3 protein is CASRTGLAEYQETQYF. As DNA, the CDR3 is TGTGCCAGCAGGACCGGACTAGCGGAGTACCAAGAGACCCAGTACTTC.

The V gene is TRBV15, the J gene TRBJ1-2, with D tentatively TRBD1 (5 bases). The germline V gene has CDR1 LNHNV and CDR2 YYDKDF (reference sequence). Trimming took off 0 bases at V and 8 bases at J, with 22 bases between the two ends. The CDR3 extends over 17 amino acids. CDR3 DNA: TGTGCCACCAGCAGAGATCTTGTGGGACTGGGAGTGGGCGGCTACACCTTC. Translation gives CATSRDLVGLGVGGYTF.

The rearrangement links TRBV6-6 to TRBJ2-7; TRBD1 matches 7 bases. CDR1 MNHNY and CDR2 SVGAGI come from the germline V gene (reference sequence). The CDR3 sequence is 15 residues long. The trim removed 5 bases at V and 2 bases at J, leaving 9 bases unmatched. This CDR3 reads CASSPRRQGTYEQYF. Written as DNA, the CDR3 is TGTGCCAGCAGTCCTAGGAGACAGGGAACCTACGAGCAGTACTTC.

In its sample, this clone ranks as medium-sized (0.01 to 0.1%). This sequence joins TRBV7-9 and TRBJ1-3, with TRBD1 as a possible D gene (5 bases). The CDR3 spans 19 residues. Trimming cost V 2 bases and J 0 bases, with 20 bases left between them. CDR1 and CDR2 (germline): SEHNR, FQNEAQ (reference sequence). This CDR3 reads CASSLPLRQQVTSGNTIYF. The CDR3 nucleotides read TGTGCCAGCAGCTTACCTTTACGCCAACAGGTTACCTCTGGAAACACCATATATTTT.

The chain recombines TRBV11-2 with TRBJ2-5; TRBD2 matches 7 bases. Trimming took 3 bases from V and 1 from J; bases not matched to a gene: 2. The CDR3 is 14 residues long. The germline V gene has CDR1 SGHAT and CDR2 FQNNGV. The CDR3 loop is CASSFPGGQETQYF. CDR3 DNA sequence: TGTGCCAGCAGCTTTCCGGGGGGCCAAGAGACCCAGTACTTC.

This chain links TRBV4-1 with TRBJ1-2; D possibly corresponds to TRBD1 (6 bases). Looked up from germline, CDR1 is MGHRA and CDR2 is YSYEKL. Trimming left V 2 bases short and J 7 bases short, with 14 bases between. The CDR3 covers 14 residues. CDR3 bases: TGCGCCAGCAGCCAATCTACAGGGTCGGCTGGCTACACCTTC. It codes for CASSQSTGSAGYTF.

CDR3 sequence: CAISDPASYGYTF. The CDR3 bases are TGTGCCATCAGTGACCCCGCATCCTATGGCTACACCTTC. The J gene is TRBJ1-2, the V gene TRBV10-3; D unresolved. The CDR3 loop spans 13 amino acids. Germline V gene lookup returns CDR1 ENHRY and CDR2 SYGVKD. Trimming removed 3 bases at V and 4 bases at J, with 9 bases between.